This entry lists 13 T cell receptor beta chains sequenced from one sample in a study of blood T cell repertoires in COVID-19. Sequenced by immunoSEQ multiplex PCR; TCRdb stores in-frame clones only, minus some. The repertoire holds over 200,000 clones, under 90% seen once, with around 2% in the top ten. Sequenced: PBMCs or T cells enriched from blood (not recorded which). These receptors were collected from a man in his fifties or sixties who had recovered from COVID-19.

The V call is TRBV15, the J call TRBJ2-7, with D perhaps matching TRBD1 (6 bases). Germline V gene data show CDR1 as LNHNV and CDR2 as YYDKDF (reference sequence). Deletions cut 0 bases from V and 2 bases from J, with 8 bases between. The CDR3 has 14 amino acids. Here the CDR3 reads CATSRDQGTYEQYF. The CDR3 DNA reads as TGTGCCACCAGCAGAGATCAGGGGACCTACGAGCAGTACTTC.

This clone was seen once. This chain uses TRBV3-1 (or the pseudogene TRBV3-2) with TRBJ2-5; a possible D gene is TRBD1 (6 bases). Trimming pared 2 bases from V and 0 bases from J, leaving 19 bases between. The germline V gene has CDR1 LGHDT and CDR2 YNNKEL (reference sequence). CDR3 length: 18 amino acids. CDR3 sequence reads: CASSQPDTGTRHQETQYF. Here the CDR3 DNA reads TGTGCCAGCAGCCAACCCGACACCGGGACAAGACACCAAGAGACCCAGTACTTC.

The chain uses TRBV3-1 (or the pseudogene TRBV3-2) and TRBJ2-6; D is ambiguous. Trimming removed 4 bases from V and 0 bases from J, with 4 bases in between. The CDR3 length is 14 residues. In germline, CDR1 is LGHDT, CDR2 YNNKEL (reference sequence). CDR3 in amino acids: CASSPRSGANVLTF. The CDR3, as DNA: TGTGCCAGCAGCCCCCGCTCTGGGGCCAACGTCCTGACTTTC.

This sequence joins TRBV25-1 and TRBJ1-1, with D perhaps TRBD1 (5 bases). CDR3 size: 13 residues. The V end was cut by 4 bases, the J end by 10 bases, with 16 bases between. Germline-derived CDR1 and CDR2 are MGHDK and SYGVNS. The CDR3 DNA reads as TGTGCCAGCAGTGGGGGCAGAGGCGTCGGAGCTTTCTTT. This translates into CASSGGRGVGAFF. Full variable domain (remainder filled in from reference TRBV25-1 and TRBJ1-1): EADIYQTPRYLVIGTGKKITLECSQTMGHDKMYWYQQDPGMELHLIHYSYGVNSTEKGDLSSESTVSRIRTEHFPLTLESARPSHTSQYLCASSGGRGVGAFFGQGTRLTVV.

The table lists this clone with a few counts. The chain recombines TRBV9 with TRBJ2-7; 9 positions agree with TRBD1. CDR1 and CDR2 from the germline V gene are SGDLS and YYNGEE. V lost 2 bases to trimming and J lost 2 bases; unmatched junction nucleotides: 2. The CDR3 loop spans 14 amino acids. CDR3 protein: CASSVGTGPYEQYF. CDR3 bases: TGTGCCAGCAGCGTCGGGACAGGGCCCTACGAGCAGTACTTC.

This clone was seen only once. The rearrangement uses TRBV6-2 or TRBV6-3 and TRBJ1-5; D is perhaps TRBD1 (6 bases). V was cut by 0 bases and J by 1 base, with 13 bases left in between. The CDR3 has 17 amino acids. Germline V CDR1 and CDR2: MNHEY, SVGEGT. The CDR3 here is CASSYSANRASNQPQHF. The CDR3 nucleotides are TGTGCCAGCAGTTACTCCGCAAACAGGGCAAGCAATCAGCCCCAGCATTTT.

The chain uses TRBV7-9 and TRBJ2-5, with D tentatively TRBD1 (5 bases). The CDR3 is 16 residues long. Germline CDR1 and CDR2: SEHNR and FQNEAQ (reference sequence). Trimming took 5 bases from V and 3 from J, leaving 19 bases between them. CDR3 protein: CASSIRQPTDKETQYF. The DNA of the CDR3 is TGTGCCAGCAGCATCCGACAGCCAACAGATAAAGAGACCCAGTACTTC.

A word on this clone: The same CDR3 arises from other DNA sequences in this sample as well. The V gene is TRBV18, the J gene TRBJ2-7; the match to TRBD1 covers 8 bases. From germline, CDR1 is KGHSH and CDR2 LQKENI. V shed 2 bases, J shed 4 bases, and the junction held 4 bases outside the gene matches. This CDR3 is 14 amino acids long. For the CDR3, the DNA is TGTGCCAGCTCACCAGGGACAGGTCTGTACGAGCAGTACTTC. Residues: CASSPGTGLYEQYF.

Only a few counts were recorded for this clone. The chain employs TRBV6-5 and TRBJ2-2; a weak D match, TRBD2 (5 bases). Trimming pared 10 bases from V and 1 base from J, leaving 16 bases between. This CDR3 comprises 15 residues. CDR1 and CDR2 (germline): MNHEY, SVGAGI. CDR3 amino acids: CAIRREGLNTGELFF. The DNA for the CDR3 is TGTGCCATAAGACGTGAGGGTCTGAACACCGGGGAGCTGTTTTTT.

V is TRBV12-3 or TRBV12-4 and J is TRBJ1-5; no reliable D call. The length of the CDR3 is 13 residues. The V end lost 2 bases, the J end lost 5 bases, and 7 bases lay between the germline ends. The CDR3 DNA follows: TGTGCCAGCAGTTTACAGGAAGATCAGCCCCAGCATTTT. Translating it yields CASSLQEDQPQHF.

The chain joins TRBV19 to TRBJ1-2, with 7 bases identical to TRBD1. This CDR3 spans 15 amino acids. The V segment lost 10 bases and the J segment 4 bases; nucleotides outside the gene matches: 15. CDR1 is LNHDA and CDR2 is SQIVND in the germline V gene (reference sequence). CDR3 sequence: CATFHPGTAFYGYTF. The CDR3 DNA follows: TGTGCCACCTTTCATCCCGGGACAGCATTCTATGGCTACACCTTC.

DNA of the CDR3: TGTGCCAGCAGCCCAGGACAGGGATACTCTGGAAACACCATATATTTT. Translating gives CASSPGQGYSGNTIYF. This chain uses TRBV7-2 with TRBJ1-3; the match to TRBD1 covers 8 bases. The CDR3 length is 16 residues. The junction had 6 bases not matched to a gene; V was cut back by 5 bases and J by 0 bases. CDR1 and CDR2 (germline): SGHTA, FQGNSA.

CDR3 bases: TGTGCCAGCAGTTACCTCCAAGCAGGGGAAAAACTGTTTTTT. Its protein product is CASSYLQAGEKLFF. V gene TRBV6-2 or TRBV6-3 combines with J gene TRBJ1-4; a possible D gene is TRBD1 (5 bases). This CDR3 has 14 residues. With 2 bases removed from V and 8 bases from J, the gap between germline ends came to 12 bases. CDR1 is MNHEY and CDR2 is SVGEGT in the germline V gene.